This is a list of T cell receptor beta chains from one sample in a study of blood T cell repertoires in COVID-19. Profiled with immunoSEQ multiplex PCR; TCRdb holds only in-frame clones, not every one. The table records over a thousand clones, over 90% of them present only once. What was sequenced was peripheral blood. These receptors came from a human donor in a cohort sampled during active COVID-19. Each CDR3 is given with its conserved first and last residue.

len: 15; j_gene: TRBJ2-1; v_gene: TRBV7-2; CDR3aa: CASSTGPGENNEQFF
len: 16; j_gene: TRBJ2-1; v_gene: TRBV10-3; CDR3aa: CAIMKAGGPSYNEQFF
len: 16; j_gene: TRBJ2-7; v_gene: TRBV4-2; CDR3aa: CASSQPGQGPSYEQYF
len: 14; j_gene: TRBJ2-7; v_gene: TRBV2; CDR3aa: CASRPGQGTYEQYF
len: 16; j_gene: TRBJ2-3; v_gene: TRBV5-1; CDR3aa: CASSFWTDPPTDTQYF
len: 16; j_gene: TRBJ2-2; v_gene: TRBV7-9; CDR3aa: CASSSRERGNTGELFF
len: 14; j_gene: TRBJ1-2; v_gene: TRBV11-2; CDR3aa: CASSSLQGWYGYTF
len: 17; j_gene: TRBJ2-6; v_gene: TRBV10-1; CDR3aa: CASSTGQGRTGANVLTF
len: 13; j_gene: TRBJ2-7; v_gene: TRBV29-1; CDR3aa: CSVEMGQSYEQYF
len: 15; j_gene: TRBJ2-7; v_gene: TRBV5-1; CDR3aa: CASSLGTGLDYEQYF
len: 16; j_gene: TRBJ1-5; v_gene: TRBV7-8; CDR3aa: CASSLEDRVWSQPQHF
len: 18; j_gene: TRBJ2-3; v_gene: TRBV4-3; CDR3aa: CASSQDLGLAGVADTQYF
len: 14; j_gene: TRBJ2-3; v_gene: TRBV28; CDR3aa: CASTTRARPDTQYF
len: 15; j_gene: TRBJ2-3; v_gene: TRBV5-4; CDR3aa: CASSPTGRGTDTQYF
len: 14; j_gene: TRBJ2-7; v_gene: TRBV6-1; CDR3aa: CASSEAWRDSKQYF
len: 14; j_gene: TRBJ2-7; v_gene: TRBV27; CDR3aa: CASSLNPAVDEQYF
len: 16; j_gene: TRBJ2-3; v_gene: TRBV30; CDR3aa: CAWRRARTSVADTQYF
len: 18; j_gene: TRBJ1-1; v_gene: TRBV12-5; CDR3aa: CASGLATGGSLFGPEAFF
len: 14; j_gene: TRBJ2-7; v_gene: TRBV27; CDR3aa: CASSPSGRAYEQYF
len: 13; j_gene: TRBJ1-2; v_gene: TRBV19; CDR3aa: CASSIVFSDGYTF
len: 13; j_gene: TRBJ1-4; v_gene: TRBV18; CDR3aa: CASSRGSGEKLFF
len: 11; j_gene: TRBJ2-2; v_gene: TRBV27; CDR3aa: CASSRTGELFF
len: 14; j_gene: TRBJ2-7; v_gene: TRBV11-2; CDR3aa: CASSSNQNPYEQYF
len: 15; j_gene: TRBJ2-4; v_gene: TRBV2; CDR3aa: CASSESGGLRNIQYF
len: 12; j_gene: TRBJ2-7; v_gene: TRBV18; CDR3aa: CASSPTGQEQYF
len: 20; j_gene: TRBJ1-1; v_gene: TRBV27; CDR3aa: CASSFFSTGFLSPQNTEAFF
len: 15; j_gene: TRBJ2-7; v_gene: TRBV19; CDR3aa: CASSPGTGASYEQYF
len: 15; j_gene: TRBJ2-5; v_gene: TRBV11-2; CDR3aa: CASRRLAGDQETQYF
len: 17; j_gene: TRBJ2-1; v_gene: TRBV4-3; CDR3aa: CASSQDPVARPNNEQFF
len: 17; j_gene: TRBJ1-1; v_gene: TRBV5-1; CDR3aa: CASSLGATGAGNTEAFF
len: 18; j_gene: TRBJ2-6; v_gene: TRBV5-6; CDR3aa: CASSRRAGTGPGANVLTF
len: 16; j_gene: TRBJ2-1; v_gene: TRBV3-1/TRBV3-2; CDR3aa: CASSQQLAGGVNEQFF
len: 15; j_gene: TRBJ2-4; v_gene: TRBV2; CDR3aa: CASRGLSLAKNIQYF
len: 16; j_gene: TRBJ2-1; v_gene: TRBV24-1; CDR3aa: CATSDLDRSAVNEQFF
len: 13; j_gene: TRBJ2-7; v_gene: TRBV5-8; CDR3aa: CASRRDRLGEQYF
len: 16; j_gene: TRBJ2-1; v_gene: TRBV6-1; CDR3aa: CASSGGSSGQYNEQFF
len: 17; j_gene: TRBJ2-4; v_gene: TRBV4-2; CDR3aa: CASSQVWREGLGNIQYF
len: 15; j_gene: TRBJ2-5; v_gene: TRBV25-1; CDR3aa: CASSDTQGFRETQYF
len: 15; j_gene: TRBJ2-5; v_gene: TRBV6-1; CDR3aa: CASSELAGGQETQYF
len: 13; j_gene: TRBJ1-1; v_gene: TRBV10-3; CDR3aa: CAMAGNMNTEAFF
len: 11; j_gene: TRBJ2-3; v_gene: TRBV12-3/TRBV12-4; CDR3aa: CASGSTRTQYF
len: 16; j_gene: TRBJ2-6; v_gene: TRBV27; CDR3aa: CASSFVRGSGANVLTF
len: 16; j_gene: TRBJ2-1; v_gene: TRBV5-1; CDR3aa: CASSPGQGGSYNEQFF
len: 13; j_gene: TRBJ1-1; v_gene: TRBV5-1; CDR3aa: CASISRGYTEAFF
len: 15; j_gene: TRBJ1-1; v_gene: TRBV10-1; CDR3aa: CASSARSTGSTEAFF
len: 13; j_gene: TRBJ2-1; v_gene: TRBV19; CDR3aa: CASSIPRSNEQFF
len: 13; j_gene: TRBJ2-7; v_gene: TRBV7-2; CDR3aa: CASSYLGGLAQYF
len: 15; j_gene: TRBJ2-1; v_gene: TRBV19; CDR3aa: CASSMSGGGYNEQFF
len: 14; j_gene: TRBJ2-5; v_gene: TRBV15; CDR3aa: CATSRGGLPGTQYF
len: 13; j_gene: TRBJ2-2; v_gene: TRBV11-3; CDR3aa: CASSLGVTGELFF
len: 17; j_gene: TRBJ2-1; v_gene: TRBV18; CDR3aa: CASSPSGTSGNYNEQFF
len: 16; j_gene: TRBJ2-7; v_gene: TRBV4-1; CDR3aa: CASSQFGGANSYEQYF
len: 17; j_gene: TRBJ2-1; v_gene: TRBV27; CDR3aa: CASSLSSGRGPYNEQFF
len: 14; j_gene: TRBJ2-1; v_gene: TRBV9; CDR3aa: CASSVGGVDNEQFF
len: 18; j_gene: TRBJ1-6; v_gene: TRBV28; CDR3aa: CASSLRRDRSSYNSPLHF
len: 15; j_gene: TRBJ2-7; v_gene: TRBV29-1; CDR3aa: CSVAYDGDSGYEQYF
len: 15; j_gene: TRBJ1-1; v_gene: TRBV11-2; CDR3aa: CASSLLTWRGTEAFF
len: 14; j_gene: TRBJ2-7; v_gene: TRBV15; CDR3aa: CATSRGDRDYEQYF
len: 15; j_gene: TRBJ2-2; v_gene: TRBV2; CDR3aa: CAIPGQGSNTGELFF
len: 15; j_gene: TRBJ2-3; v_gene: TRBV6-2/TRBV6-3; CDR3aa: CASSRGQGLTDTQYF